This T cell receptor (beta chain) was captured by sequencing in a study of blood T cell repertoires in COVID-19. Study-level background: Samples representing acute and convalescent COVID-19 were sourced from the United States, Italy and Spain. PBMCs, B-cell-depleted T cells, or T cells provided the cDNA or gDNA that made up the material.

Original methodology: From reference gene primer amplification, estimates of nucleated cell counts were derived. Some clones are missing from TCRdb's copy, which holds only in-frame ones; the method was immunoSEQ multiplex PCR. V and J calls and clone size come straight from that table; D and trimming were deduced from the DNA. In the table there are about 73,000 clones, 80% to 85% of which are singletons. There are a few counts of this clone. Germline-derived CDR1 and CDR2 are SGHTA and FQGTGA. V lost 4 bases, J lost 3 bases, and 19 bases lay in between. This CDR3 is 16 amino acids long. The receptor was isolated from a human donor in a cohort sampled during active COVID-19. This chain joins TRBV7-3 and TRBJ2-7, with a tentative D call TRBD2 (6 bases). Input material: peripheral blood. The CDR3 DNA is TGTGCCAGCAGCTACTTGACGGTAAAGGAGGGCTACGAGCAGTACTTC. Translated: CASSYLTVKEGYEQYF.